This T cell receptor (beta chain) was observed in a study of T cells in Graves' hyperthyroidism and ophthalmopathy. Study-wide results and caveats: The majority of expanded thyroid clonotypes above 0.001 also appeared in blood.

The sample holds many counts of this clonotype. Its cognate antigen is unknown. Germline V lookup: CDR1 SGHTA, CDR2 FQGNSA. The V end lost 0 bases, the J end lost 3 bases, and 12 bases lay between the germline ends. This CDR3 spans 15 amino acids. What was amplified from RNA transcripts were TCR beta CDR3 regions. HTBI primers were the set used in a first-round RT-PCR of the TCR CDR3. MiXCR, run by TCRdb on the multiplex PCR reads, gives a single entry per CDR3 protein. The data show about half a million distinct CDR3 sequences, about 20% seen once. Ophthalmopathy in the patients scored at least 3 on Clinical Activity Score and at least 4 on NOSPECS grade, lasting under 3 months.

Material: blood. The source is a man aged 40-55 years with Graves' ophthalmopathy. The V call is TRBV7-2, the J call TRBJ2-7; D possibly uses TRBD1 or TRBD2 (5 bases each). The CDR3 loop reads CASSLADGAFYEQYF. Written as DNA, the CDR3 is TGTGCCAGCAGCTTAGCGGACGGGGCTTTCTACGAGCAGTACTTC.